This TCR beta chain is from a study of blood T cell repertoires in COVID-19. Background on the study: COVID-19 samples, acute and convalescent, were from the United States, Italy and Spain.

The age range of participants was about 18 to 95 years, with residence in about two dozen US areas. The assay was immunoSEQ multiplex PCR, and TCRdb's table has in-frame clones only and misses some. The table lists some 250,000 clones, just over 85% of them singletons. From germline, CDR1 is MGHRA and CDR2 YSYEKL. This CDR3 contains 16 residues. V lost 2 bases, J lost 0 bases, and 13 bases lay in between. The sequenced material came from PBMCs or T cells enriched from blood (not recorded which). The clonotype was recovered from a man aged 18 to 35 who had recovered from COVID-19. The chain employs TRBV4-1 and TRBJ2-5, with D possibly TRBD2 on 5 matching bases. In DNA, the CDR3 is TGCGCCAGCAGCCAAAATCCAACTAGATACCAAGAGACCCAGTACTTC. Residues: CASSQNPTRYQETQYF.